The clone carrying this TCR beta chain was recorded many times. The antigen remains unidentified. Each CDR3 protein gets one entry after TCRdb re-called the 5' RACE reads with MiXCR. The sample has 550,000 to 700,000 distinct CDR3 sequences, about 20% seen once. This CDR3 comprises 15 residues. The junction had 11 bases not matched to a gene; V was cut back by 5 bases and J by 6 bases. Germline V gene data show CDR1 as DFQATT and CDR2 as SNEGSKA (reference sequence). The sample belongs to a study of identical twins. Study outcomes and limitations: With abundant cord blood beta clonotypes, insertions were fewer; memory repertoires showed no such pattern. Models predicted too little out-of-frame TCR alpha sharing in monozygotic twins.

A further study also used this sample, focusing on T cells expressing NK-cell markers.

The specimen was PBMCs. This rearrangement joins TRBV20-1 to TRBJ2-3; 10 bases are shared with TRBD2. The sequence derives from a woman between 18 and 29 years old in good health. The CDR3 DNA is TGCAGTGCTGGTTCTAGCGGGGGAGCTCGGGATACGCAGTATTTT. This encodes CSAGSSGGARDTQYF.